Listed below are T cell receptor beta chains from one sample, sequenced in a study of CD8 T cells in Susac syndrome. TCRdb independently ran MiXCR on the immunoSEQ multiplex PCR reads; one entry per CDR3 protein. The sample carries roughly 80,000 distinct CDR3 sequences, 94% recorded once. Source material: CD8+ T cells from PBMCs. Every receptor here comes from a human donor with Susac syndrome. Each CDR3 is given with its conserved first and last residue. D genes are given only for firm matches. Where a row states a size, it is once, few, many or the class of an expanded clone; other rows omit it.

d_call | j_call | clone_size | v_call | cdr3_length | cdr3_aa | cdr3_nt
NA | TRBJ2-5 | NA | TRBV7-2 | 14 | CASSLNPPQETQYF | TGTGCCAGCAGCTTAAACCCCCCGCAGGAGACCCAGTACTTC
NA | TRBJ1-1 | NA | TRBV7-9 | 12 | CASSFETTEAFF | TGTGCCAGCAGCTTTGAGACGACTGAAGCTTTCTTT
TRBD1 | TRBJ2-1 | NA | TRBV9 | 14 | CASSADRVFDEQFF | TGTGCCAGCAGCGCGGACAGGGTGTTCGATGAGCAGTTCTTC
NA | TRBJ2-1 | NA | TRBV6-2/TRBV6-3 | 13 | CASSRLEYNEQFF | TGTGCCAGCAGCCGACTAGAGTACAATGAGCAGTTCTTC
NA | TRBJ2-5 | NA | TRBV27 | 14 | CASSFARGRETQYF | TGTGCCAGCAGTTTCGCGAGGGGACGAGAGACCCAGTACTTC
NA | TRBJ2-7 | NA | TRBV29-1 | 14 | CSVGGAGELHEQYF | TGCAGCGTTGGCGGGGCTGGTGAACTCCACGAGCAGTACTTC
NA | TRBJ2-3 | NA | TRBV6-5 | 19 | CASSYSGTTTFVEEDTQYF | TGTGCCAGCAGTTACTCAGGGACAACCACTTTTGTGGAGGAGGATACGCAGTATTTT
TRBD1 | TRBJ1-2 | NA | TRBV7-9 | 15 | CASSSRGPIDYGYTF | TGTGCCAGCAGCTCCAGGGGGCCTATCGACTATGGCTACACCTTC
NA | TRBJ2-7 | NA | TRBV7-2 | 14 | CASSYRGRLGEQYF | TGTGCCAGCAGCTATCGCGGCCGCCTGGGGGAGCAGTACTTC
NA | TRBJ2-7 | NA | TRBV7-9 | 12 | CASSQTGYEQYF | TGTGCCAGCAGTCAAACAGGGTACGAGCAGTACTTC
TRBD2 | TRBJ2-4 | NA | TRBV9 | 23 | CASSVGVAGDAFTPPLAKNIQYF | TGTGCCAGCAGCGTAGGAGTAGCGGGCGACGCCTTCACCCCACCCCTAGCCAAAAACATTCAGTACTTC
NA | TRBJ1-1 | NA | TRBV2 | 11 | CASSERTWAFF | TGTGCCAGCAGTGAGAGGACATGGGCTTTCTTT
NA | TRBJ2-5 | NA | TRBV4-1 | 12 | CASSPLGETQYF | TGCGCCAGCAGCCCCCTTGGGGAGACCCAGTACTTC
NA | TRBJ1-2 | NA | TRBV9 | 13 | CASSVVDREVGTF | TGTGCCAGCAGCGTAGTCGACAGAGAGGTTGGCACCTTC
NA | TRBJ2-1 | NA | TRBV9 | 12 | CASSLLANEQFF | TGTGCCAGCAGCTTGCTAGCAAATGAGCAGTTCTTC
TRBD1 | TRBJ1-2 | NA | TRBV4-1 | 16 | CASSHPRLQGNHGYTF | TGCGCCAGCAGCCACCCTAGACTACAGGGGAACCATGGCTACACCTTC
NA | TRBJ2-7 | NA | TRBV7-9 | 14 | CASSLDWNSYEQYF | TGTGCCAGCAGCTTAGACTGGAACTCCTACGAGCAGTACTTC
NA | TRBJ2-3 | NA | TRBV7-8 | 15 | CASSLVYKSTDTQYF | TGTGCCAGCAGCTTAGTCTATAAGTCCACAGATACGCAGTATTTT
TRBD1 | TRBJ2-5 | NA | TRBV19 | 12 | CASSDREETQYF | TGTGCCAGTAGTGACAGGGAAGAGACCCAGTACTTC
TRBD1 | TRBJ2-1 | NA | TRBV4-2 | 16 | CASSQRPGQGGNEQFF | TGTGCCAGCAGCCAACGTCCGGGACAGGGCGGTAATGAGCAGTTCTTC
NA | TRBJ2-1 | few | TRBV5-1 | 11 | CASSLLNEQFF | TGCGCCAGCAGCTTATTGAATGAGCAGTTCTTC
NA | TRBJ2-3 | NA | TRBV7-2 | 16 | CASSLGEGHGTDTQYF | TGTGCCAGCAGCTTAGGAGAGGGACATGGCACAGATACGCAGTATTTT
TRBD1 | TRBJ1-5 | NA | TRBV20-1 | 14 | CSARDETGNQPQHF | TGCAGTGCTAGAGATGAGACAGGGAATCAGCCCCAGCATTTT
NA | TRBJ2-7 | NA | TRBV9 | 13 | CASSGLEPYEQYF | TGTGCCAGCAGCGGTTTGGAACCCTACGAGCAGTACTTC
NA | TRBJ2-7 | NA | TRBV10-3 | 13 | CAISVDRGGEQYF | TGTGCCATCAGTGTTGACAGGGGAGGGGAGCAGTACTTC
NA | TRBJ2-3 | NA | TRBV9 | 15 | CASSVSGGPGDTQYF | TGTGCCAGCAGCGTCTCTGGGGGGCCGGGAGATACGCAGTATTTT
NA | TRBJ1-4 | NA | TRBV6-6 | 13 | CASIPGLNEKLFF | TGTGCCAGCATTCCGGGACTGAACGAAAAACTGTTTTTT
NA | TRBJ2-7 | NA | TRBV2 | 10 | CASSEGEQYF | TGTGCCAGCAGTGAAGGAGAGCAGTACTTC
NA | TRBJ2-5 | NA | TRBV30 | 13 | CAWSVGRQETQYF | TGTGCCTGGAGTGTCGGGAGACAAGAGACCCAGTACTTC
NA | TRBJ1-3 | once | TRBV12-3/TRBV12-4 | 16 | CASRTPGADSGNTIYF | TGTGCCAGCAGGACCCCGGGGGCCGACTCTGGAAACACCATATATTTT
NA | TRBJ1-1 | NA | TRBV27 | 14 | CASSLWVGHTEAFF | TGTGCCAGCAGTTTATGGGTGGGGCACACTGAAGCTTTCTTT
NA | TRBJ2-5 | NA | TRBV28 | 15 | CASSPEKVALETQYF | TGTGCCAGCAGTCCGGAGAAGGTCGCGTTAGAGACCCAGTACTTC
NA | TRBJ2-7 | NA | TRBV19 | 14 | CASSILGRVGEQYF | TGTGCCAGTAGTATTTTGGGCAGGGTCGGCGAGCAGTACTTC
NA | TRBJ2-2 | NA | TRBV20-1 | 15 | CSARSGTVNTGELFF | TGCAGTGCTAGATCCGGGACGGTGAACACCGGGGAGCTGTTTTTT
NA | TRBJ1-1 | NA | TRBV12-3/TRBV12-4 | 18 | CASSLAVRPSLSGTEAFF | TGTGCCAGCAGTTTAGCAGTTCGCCCCTCTCTTAGCGGGACTGAAGCTTTCTTT
NA | TRBJ2-7 | NA | TRBV2 | 12 | CASSGRIAEQYF | TGTGCCAGCAGTGGACGTATCGCCGAGCAGTACTTC
NA | TRBJ1-1 | NA | TRBV2 | 10 | CASTGSEAFF | TGTGCCAGCACAGGCTCTGAAGCTTTCTTT
NA | TRBJ1-1 | NA | TRBV30 | 14 | CAWSYRGERTEAFF | TGTGCCTGGAGTTATCGGGGGGAGAGGACTGAAGCTTTCTTT
TRBD1 | TRBJ2-7 | NA | TRBV6-2/TRBV6-3 | 14 | CASSLPGQPDEQYF | TGTGCCAGCAGTTTGCCGGGACAGCCGGACGAGCAGTACTTC
NA | TRBJ1-1 | once | TRBV5-1 | 13 | CASSPRDEEKAFF | TGCGCCAGCAGCCCCCGGGACGAGGAGAAAGCTTTCTTT
NA | TRBJ2-2 | NA | TRBV12-3/TRBV12-4 | 14 | CASTPGTNTGELFF | TGTGCCAGCACCCCCGGGACGAACACCGGGGAGCTGTTTTTT
NA | TRBJ1-1 | NA | TRBV11-2 | 12 | CASSFAGPEAFF | TGTGCCAGCAGCTTTGCAGGACCGGAAGCTTTCTTT
NA | TRBJ1-6 | NA | TRBV12-3/TRBV12-4 | 15 | CASSLAAEYNSPLHF | TGTGCCAGCAGTTTAGCTGCAGAATATAATTCACCCCTCCACTTT
TRBD1 | TRBJ1-6 | NA | TRBV7-2 | 14 | CASSLGQGRSPLHF | TGTGCCAGCAGCCTGGGACAGGGGCGGTCACCCCTCCACTTT
NA | TRBJ2-3 | NA | TRBV24-1 | 14 | CATSETGATDTQYF | TGTGCCACCAGTGAGACTGGGGCCACAGATACGCAGTATTTT
TRBD1 | TRBJ2-5 | NA | TRBV7-9 | 16 | CASSSLGGQRQETQYF | TGTGCCAGCAGCTCTTTAGGGGGCCAGCGCCAAGAGACCCAGTACTTC
TRBD1 | TRBJ1-1 | NA | TRBV5-1 | 13 | CASKDRGRTEAFF | TGCGCCAGCAAGGACAGGGGACGCACTGAAGCTTTCTTT
TRBD2 | TRBJ2-5 | NA | TRBV5-1 | 14 | CASKGGGGQETQYF | TGCGCCAGCAAGGGCGGCGGGGGTCAAGAGACCCAGTACTTC